This T cell receptor (beta chain) comes out of a study of control samples from healthy donors and cancer patients. Libraries were prepared by immunoSEQ multiplex PCR; TCRdb keeps only in-frame clonotypes and omits some of them. Among roughly 120,000 clones listed, around nine tenths were seen once. CDR1 is SGHRS and CDR2 is YFSETQ in the germline V gene. V gave up 3 bases and J gave up 4 bases; unmatched junction bases: 5. The CDR3 is 15 residues long. The chain joins TRBV5-1 to TRBJ1-2, with TRBD1 matching over 11 bases. The sample was blood. The TCR originated in a human donor in good health. The donor label of this sample is uncertain. The chain's CDR3 is CASSSWTGGGYGYTF. CDR3 coding DNA: TGCGCCAGCAGCTCTTGGACAGGGGGCGGCTATGGCTACACCTTC.